This paragraph covers one TCR beta chain sequence. The record originates from a study of blood T cell repertoires in COVID-19. For the study at large: The cDNA or gDNA used as material had been derived from T cells, B-cell-depleted T cells, or PBMCs.

The CDR3 consists of 15 residues. Germline CDR1 and CDR2: LGHNA and YSLEER. V trimming: 0 bases; J trimming: 7 bases; junction bases outside the gene matches: 8. TCRdb's copy holds only in-frame clones and misses some; the assay was immunoSEQ multiplex PCR. This sample has some 160,000 clones, with approximately 91% found just once. This chain links TRBV4-3 with TRBJ2-7; 8 bases are shared with TRBD2. This clonotype originated in a man younger than 30 with COVID-19, enrolled during active disease. The sample taken for sequencing was peripheral blood. CDR3 nucleotides: TGCGCCAGCAGCCAAGATTCGGGAGGGCGGCGGGAGCAGTACTTC. It encodes CASSQDSGGRREQYF.